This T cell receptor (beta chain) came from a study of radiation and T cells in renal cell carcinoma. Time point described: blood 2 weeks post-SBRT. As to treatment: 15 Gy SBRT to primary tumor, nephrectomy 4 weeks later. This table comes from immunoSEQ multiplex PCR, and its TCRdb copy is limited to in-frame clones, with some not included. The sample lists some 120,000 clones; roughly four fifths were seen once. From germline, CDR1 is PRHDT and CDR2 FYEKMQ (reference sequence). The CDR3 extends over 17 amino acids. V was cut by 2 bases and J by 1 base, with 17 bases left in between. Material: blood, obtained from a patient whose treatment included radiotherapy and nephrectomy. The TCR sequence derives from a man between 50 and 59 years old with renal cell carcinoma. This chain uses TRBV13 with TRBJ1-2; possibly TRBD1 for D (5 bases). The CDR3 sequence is CASSLWGGTANNYGYTF. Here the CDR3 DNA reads TGTGCCAGCAGCTTATGGGGCGGGACGGCGAATAACTATGGCTACACCTTC.